These T cell receptor beta chains were read from a single sample in a study of CD8 T cells in ankylosing spondylitis. TCRdb redid the calling of the 5' RACE reads with MiXCR, one entry per CDR3 protein. The table includes some 800,000 distinct CDR3 sequences, roughly 10% detected once. Material for sequencing was blood, either unsorted or a sorted T cell fraction (not recorded which). These receptors were collected from a male donor with ankylosing spondylitis. Both conserved end residues are part of each CDR3. The D gene is left open where the match is weak. Some rows mark clone size as missing; the rest say once, few, many or name a class of expanded clone.

D | J | size | V | CDR3 | DNA
TRBD1 | TRBJ1-4 | few | TRBV27 | CASSPDRGYLATNEKLFF | TGTGCCAGCAGTCCCGACAGGGGCTACCTTGCAACTAATGAAAAACTGTTTTTT
. | TRBJ2-3 | . | TRBV20-1 | CSAIKPWTDTQYF | TGCAGTGCTATTAAGCCCTGGACAGATACGCAGTATTTT
. | TRBJ2-1 | few | TRBV7-3 | CASSASVSYNEQFF | TGTGCCAGCAGCGCCTCGGTGTCCTACAATGAGCAGTTCTTC
. | TRBJ1-6 | . | TRBV7-2 | CASSRAAGRDNSPLHF | TGTGCCAGCAGCAGGGCCGCCGGACGCGATAATTCACCCCTCCACTTT
. | TRBJ1-1 | few | TRBV20-1 | CSASGGITEAFF | TGCAGTGCTAGCGGGGGCATCACTGAAGCTTTCTTT
. | TRBJ1-1 | many | TRBV12-3/TRBV12-4 | CASSFSRDTEAFF | TGTGCCAGCAGTTTTTCCAGGGACACTGAAGCTTTCTTT
TRBD1 | TRBJ2-3 | . | TRBV24-1 | CATGTWDRSTDTQYF | TGTGCCACCGGGACTTGGGACAGGAGCACAGATACGCAGTATTTT
. | TRBJ2-1 | few | TRBV9 | CASSELDNEQFF | TGTGCCAGCAGCGAACTCGACAATGAGCAGTTCTTC
TRBD1 | TRBJ1-2 | . | TRBV6-5 | CASSYSGTASPGYTF | TGTGCCAGCAGTTACTCGGGGACAGCATCCCCCGGCTACACCTTC
. | TRBJ1-6 | . | TRBV5-1 | CASSPIEASRSPLHF | TGCGCCAGCAGCCCGATTGAGGCTTCACGTTCACCCCTCCACTTT
TRBD1 | TRBJ1-5 | many | TRBV12-3/TRBV12-4 | CASSLHRGGQPQHF | TGTGCCAGCAGTCTACACAGGGGTGGCCAGCCCCAGCATTTT
. | TRBJ2-5 | . | TRBV20-1 | CSAPFGADRETQYF | TGCAGTGCTCCCTTCGGAGCGGACCGGGAGACCCAGTACTTC
. | TRBJ2-5 | . | TRBV5-1 | CASSLFSGSETQYF | TGCGCCAGCAGCTTGTTTTCAGGGTCAGAGACCCAGTACTTC
. | TRBJ2-5 | . | TRBV12-3/TRBV12-4 | CASSLHFSRETQYF | TGTGCCAGCAGTTTGCACTTCTCGCGTGAGACCCAGTACTTC
. | TRBJ2-1 | . | TRBV6-2/TRBV6-3 | CASSLNAGSYNEQFF | TGTGCCAGCAGCTTGAACGCGGGGTCCTACAATGAGCAGTTCTTC
. | TRBJ1-4 | few | TRBV6-5 | CASSLRGVANEKLFF | TGTGCCAGCAGTTTGAGGGGGGTGGCTAATGAAAAACTGTTTTTT
. | TRBJ2-1 | few | TRBV7-9 | CASSPSYRVSHILKQFF | TGTGCCAGCAGCCCTAGCTACAGGGTCTCCCATATTTTGAAGCAGTTCTTC
TRBD2 | TRBJ2-1 | . | TRBV5-1 | CASSPRTSGSREQFF | TGCGCCAGCAGCCCCCGGACTAGCGGGAGCAGAGAGCAGTTCTTC
. | TRBJ1-3 | . | TRBV4-3 | CASSQDRPGNTIYF | TGCGCCAGCAGCCAAGACAGGCCTGGAAACACCATATATTTT
TRBD2 | TRBJ2-3 | few | TRBV20-1 | CSAANSGGGDTDTQYF | TGCAGTGCGGCGAATTCGGGCGGGGGGGATACAGATACGCAGTATTTT
TRBD1 | TRBJ2-7 | . | TRBV7-2 | CASSLPRGNNEQYF | TGTGCCAGCAGCTTACCCAGGGGGAACAACGAGCAGTACTTC
. | TRBJ1-2 | many | TRBV20-1 | CSAITRGGYTF | TGCAGTGCTATCACCCGGGGAGGCTACACCTTC
TRBD2 | TRBJ2-1 | . | TRBV11-3 | CASSLEWTSGYNEQFF | TGTGCCAGCAGCTTAGAATGGACTAGCGGTTACAATGAGCAGTTCTTC
TRBD1 | TRBJ2-4 | few | TRBV7-2 | CASSQFERQGAF | TGTGCCAGCAGCCAATTCGAAAGACAGGGGGCCTTC
TRBD1 | TRBJ2-7 | . | TRBV5-6 | CASSWTGKYEQYF | TGTGCCAGCAGCTGGACAGGGAAGTACGAGCAGTACTTC
TRBD2 | TRBJ2-1 | . | TRBV27 | CASRVRLAGEFEQFF | TGTGCCAGCAGGGTCAGACTAGCGGGAGAGTTTGAGCAGTTCTTC
. | TRBJ2-7 | few | TRBV5-6 | CASSFISGDNEQQYF | TGTGCCAGCAGCTTTATATCAGGGGATAACGAGCAGCAGTACTTC
. | TRBJ1-2 | few | TRBV10-3 | CAIRGTGTETGGYTF | TGTGCCATCAGGGGCACAGGGACGGAGACTGGGGGCTACACCTTC
TRBD1 | TRBJ1-1 | . | TRBV5-1 | CASSLDRSQSGGTEAFF | TGCGCCAGCAGCTTGGATAGATCCCAGTCAGGGGGCACTGAAGCTTTCTTT